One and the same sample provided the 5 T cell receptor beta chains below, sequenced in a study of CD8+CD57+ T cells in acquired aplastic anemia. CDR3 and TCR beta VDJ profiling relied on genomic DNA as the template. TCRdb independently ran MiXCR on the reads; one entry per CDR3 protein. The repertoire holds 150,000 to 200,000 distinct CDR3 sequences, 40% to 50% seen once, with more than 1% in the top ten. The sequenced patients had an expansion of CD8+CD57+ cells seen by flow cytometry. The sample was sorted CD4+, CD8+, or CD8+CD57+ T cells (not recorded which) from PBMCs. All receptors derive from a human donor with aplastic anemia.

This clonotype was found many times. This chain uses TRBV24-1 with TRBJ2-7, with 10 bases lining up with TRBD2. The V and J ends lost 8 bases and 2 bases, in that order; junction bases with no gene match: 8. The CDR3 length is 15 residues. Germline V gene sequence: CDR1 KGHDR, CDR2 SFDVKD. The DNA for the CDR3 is TGTGCCACCAACTTCCTAGCGGGAGAGACCTACGAGCAGTACTTC. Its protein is CATNFLAGETYEQYF.

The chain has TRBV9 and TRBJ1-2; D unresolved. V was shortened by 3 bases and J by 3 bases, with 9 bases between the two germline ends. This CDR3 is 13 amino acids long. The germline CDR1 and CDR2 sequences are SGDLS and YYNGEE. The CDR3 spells CASSARADYGYTF. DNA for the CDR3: TGTGCCAGCAGCGCCCGGGCGGACTATGGCTACACCTTC.

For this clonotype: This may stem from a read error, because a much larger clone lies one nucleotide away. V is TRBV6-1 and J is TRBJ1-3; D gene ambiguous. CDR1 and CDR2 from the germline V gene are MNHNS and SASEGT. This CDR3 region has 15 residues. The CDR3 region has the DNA TGTGCCTGCAGGAGCCCCGGATTAGGCGGAAACACCATATATTTT. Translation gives CACRSPGLGGNTIYF.

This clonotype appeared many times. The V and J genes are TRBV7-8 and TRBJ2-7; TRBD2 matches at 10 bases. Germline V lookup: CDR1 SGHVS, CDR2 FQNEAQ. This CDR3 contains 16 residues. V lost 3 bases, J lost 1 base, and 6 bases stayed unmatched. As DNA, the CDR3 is TGTGCCAGCAGCTTGATTAGCGGGGGGCCTTCCTACGAGCAGTACTTC. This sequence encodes CASSLISGGPSYEQYF.

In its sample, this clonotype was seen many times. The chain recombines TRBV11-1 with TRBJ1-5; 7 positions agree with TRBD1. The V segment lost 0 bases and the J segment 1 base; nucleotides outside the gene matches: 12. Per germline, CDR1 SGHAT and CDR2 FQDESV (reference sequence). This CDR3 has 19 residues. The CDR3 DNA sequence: TGTGCCAGCAGCTTAGCGCGGGACAGTCTATCTGGGAGCAATCAGCCCCAGCATTTT. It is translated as CASSLARDSLSGSNQPQHF.